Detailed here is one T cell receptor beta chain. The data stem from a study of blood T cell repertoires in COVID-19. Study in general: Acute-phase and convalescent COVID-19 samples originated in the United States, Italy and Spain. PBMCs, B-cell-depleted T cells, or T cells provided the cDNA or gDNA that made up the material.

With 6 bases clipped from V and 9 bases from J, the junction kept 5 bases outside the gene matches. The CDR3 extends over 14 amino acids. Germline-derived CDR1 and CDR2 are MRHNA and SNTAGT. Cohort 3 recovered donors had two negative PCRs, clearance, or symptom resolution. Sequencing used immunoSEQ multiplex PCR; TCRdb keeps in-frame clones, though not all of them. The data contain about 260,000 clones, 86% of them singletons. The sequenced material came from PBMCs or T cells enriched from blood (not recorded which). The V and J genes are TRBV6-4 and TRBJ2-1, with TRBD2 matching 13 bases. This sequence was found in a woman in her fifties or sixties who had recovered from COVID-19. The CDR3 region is CASSSGLAGSEQFF. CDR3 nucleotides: TGTGCCAGCAGCTCGGGACTAGCGGGAAGTGAGCAGTTCTTC.